This section outlines one T cell receptor beta chain sequence together with its context. Antigen unknown. This sample is part of a study of T cell responses to AZD1222 COVID-19 vaccine. The germline V gene has CDR1 SGDLS and CDR2 YYNGEE. The V end was cut by 0 bases, the J end by 3 bases, with 7 bases between. The CDR3 is 15 residues long. Sequencing used immunoSEQ multiplex PCR; TCRdb keeps in-frame clones, though not all of them. The sample holds 110,000 or so clones; 88% are singletons and the top ten take around 3.8%. Overall study results and limits: Spike-specific TCR breadth and depth rose after two AZD1222 doses. Baseline seropositivity characterized only a handful of AZD1222 recipients.

This receptor was taken from an adult who received the AZD1222 COVID-19 vaccine. The chain is built from TRBV9 and TRBJ1-6; D uncertain. Sequences were derived from peripheral blood, sampled 28 days after the second AZD1222 dose. CDR3 residues: CASSVAVDYNSPLHF. CDR3 DNA: TGTGCCAGCAGCGTAGCGGTGGACTATAATTCACCCCTCCACTTT.